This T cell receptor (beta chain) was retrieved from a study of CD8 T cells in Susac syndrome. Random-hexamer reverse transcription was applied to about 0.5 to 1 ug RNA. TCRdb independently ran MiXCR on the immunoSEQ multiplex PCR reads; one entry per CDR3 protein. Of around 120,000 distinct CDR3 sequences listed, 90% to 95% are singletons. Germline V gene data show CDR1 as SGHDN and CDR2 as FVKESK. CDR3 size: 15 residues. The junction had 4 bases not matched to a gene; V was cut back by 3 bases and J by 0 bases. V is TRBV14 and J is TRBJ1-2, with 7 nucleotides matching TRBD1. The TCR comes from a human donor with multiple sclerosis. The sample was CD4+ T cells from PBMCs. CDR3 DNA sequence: TGTGCCAGCAGCCAGGACAGGAATACTAACTATGGCTACACCTTC. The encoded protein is CASSQDRNTNYGYTF.